The clone carrying this T cell receptor (beta chain) has a handful of counts. J lost 1 base, V lost 4 bases, and 4 bases had no gene match. This CDR3 contains 15 residues. Germline V gene sequence: CDR1 SGDLS, CDR2 YYNGEE. The sample is drawn from a study of beta chain features in type 1 diabetes. As every portion of the isolated RNA was reverse transcribed, the sequencing read expressed TCRB transcripts. Sequenced by immunoSEQ multiplex PCR; TCRdb stores in-frame clones only, minus some. The sample has some 270,000 clones; 8% are singletons. The TCR originated in a woman aged 18-29 years in good health. Sequencing was carried out using central memory CD4+ T cells from blood. This chain connects TRBV9 to TRBJ2-3; 9 bases agree with TRBD2. CDR3 amino acids: CASSLRLAGTDTQYF. The CDR3 DNA follows: TGTGCCAGCAGCCTACGACTAGCGGGCACAGATACGCAGTATTTT.